This T cell receptor (beta chain) was captured in a study of response to subunit inactivated influenza vaccine. Per the germline V gene, CDR1 is SGHRS and CDR2 is YFSETQ. V was clipped by 4 bases and J by 4 bases, with 19 bases between them. CDR3 length: 16 residues. Points from the study as a whole: Few additional T cells are recruited per seasonal influenza vaccination, authors suggested.

As regards this clonotype: Its antigen remains unknown.

TCRdb reprocessed the RT-PCR reads via MiXCR and lists one record per CDR3 protein. The profile shows about 830,000 distinct CDR3 sequences, about 18% of them singletons. Sample: PBMCs from blood, taken 5 to 6 days after vaccination. The clonotype comes from a man aged 45 to 65 who received an inactivated influenza vaccine. The chain combines TRBV5-1 with TRBJ2-3; a possible D gene is TRBD2 (6 bases). CDR3 in amino acids: CASSDGLSITADTQYF. CDR3 nucleotide sequence: TGCGCCAGCAGCGACGGACTATCCATTACCGCAGATACGCAGTATTTT. Using reference TRBV5-1 and TRBJ2-3 for the parts outside the CDR3, the full variable domain is KAGVTQTPRYLIKTRGQQVTLSCSPISGHRSVSWYQQTPGQGLQFLFEYFSETQRNKGNFPGRFSGRQFSNSRSEMNVSTLELGDSALYLCASSDGLSITADTQYFGPGTRLTVL.